These 12 T cell receptor beta chains share one sample of origin, sequenced in a study of cytomegalovirus exposure and HLA in healthy donors. The primer mix had 60 Vbeta and 13 Jbeta primers. TCRdb's table, derived via immunoSEQ multiplex PCR, lists solely in-frame clones and lacks some. Among some 110,000 clones listed, roughly 66% were seen once. The specimen sequenced was PBMCs. The receptors here all came from a man in his sixties in good health and CMV-seropositive.

This clone was seen a handful of times. In DNA form, the CDR3 reads TGCGCCAGCAGCTTGGGGCAGGCCCCTGGGGGCTACACCTTC. The encoded protein is CASSLGQAPGGYTF. This chain connects TRBV5-1 to TRBJ1-2; no firm D call. The ends were cut back, 0 bases at V and 8 bases at J, with 14 bases in the middle. The V gene's germline CDR1 is SGHRS and CDR2 YFSETQ. This CDR3 is built from 14 residues. Variable domain in full (rest from reference TRBV5-1 and TRBJ1-2): KAGVTQTPRYLIKTRGQQVTLSCSPISGHRSVSWYQQTPGQGLQFLFEYFSETQRNKGNFPGRFSGRQFSNSRSEMNVSTLELGDSALYLCASSLGQAPGGYTFGSGTRLTVV.

The chain is built from TRBV28 and TRBJ1-2; 9 positions agree with TRBD1. Trimming took 2 bases from V and 6 from J; bases not matched to a gene: 10. The germline CDR1 and CDR2 sequences are MDHEN and SYDVKM. The CDR3 has 16 residues. CDR3 DNA sequence: TGTGCCAGCAGTTTAGGACTTCACAGGGGGCAAGATGGCTACACCTTC. It specifies CASSLGLHRGQDGYTF.

V gene TRBV5-1 combines with J gene TRBJ1-1; no clear D. Germline loops: CDR1 SGHRS, CDR2 YFSETQ. CDR3 length: 14 amino acids. Trimming stripped 0 bases from V and 7 bases from J, with 13 bases between. The CDR3 sequence: CASSLAGRAREAFF. The DNA for the CDR3 is TGCGCCAGCAGCTTGGCCGGGAGGGCGCGTGAAGCTTTCTTT.

This sequence joins TRBV9 and TRBJ2-5; 7 nucleotides align to TRBD2. CDR1 and CDR2 (germline): SGDLS, YYNGEE. V lost 2 bases and J lost 5; bases outside the gene matches: 0. The CDR3 totals 12 residues. Written as DNA, the CDR3 is TGTGCCAGCAGCGTTAGCGGGGAGACCCAGTACTTC. This sequence encodes CASSVSGETQYF.

This clone was detected once. The rearrangement uses TRBV5-1 and TRBJ2-7; maybe TRBD1 (5 bases). Germline assignment: CDR1 SGHRS and CDR2 YFSETQ. Deletions cut 4 bases from V and 5 bases from J, with 19 bases between. This CDR3 region has 15 residues. The chain's CDR3 is CASSPQGPLTHEQYF. The CDR3 nucleotides read TGCGCCAGCAGCCCGCAGGGCCCCCTCACCCACGAGCAGTACTTC.

This sequence joins TRBV28 and TRBJ1-5; D gene uncertain. Trimming stripped 7 bases from V and 5 bases from J, with 15 bases between. Germline V gene lookup returns CDR1 MDHEN and CDR2 SYDVKM. The CDR3 has 14 amino acids. The CDR3 region is CASTNLPEDQPQHF. The CDR3 region has the DNA TGTGCCAGCACAAATCTTCCGGAGGATCAGCCCCAGCATTTT.

This rearrangement joins TRBV5-6 to TRBJ1-5; tentatively, D is TRBD1 (5 bases). Germline V gene sequence: CDR1 SGHDT, CDR2 YYEEEE. Trimming stripped 2 bases from V and 4 bases from J, with 10 bases between. The CDR3 has 14 amino acids. Here the CDR3 DNA reads TGTGCCAGCAGCTTAAAGGGGTCGAATCAGCCCCAGCATTTT. It specifies CASSLKGSNQPQHF. Filled out from reference TRBV5-6 and TRBJ1-5, the complete variable domain reads DAGVTQSPTHLIKTRGQQVTLRCSPKSGHDTVSWYQQALGQGPQFIFQYYEEEERQRGNFPDRFSGHQFPNYSSELNVNALLLGDSALYLCASSLKGSNQPQHFGDGTRLSIL.

The chain uses TRBV7-8 and TRBJ1-6; TRBD1 aligns across 8 bases. Germline lookup yields CDR1 SGHVS and CDR2 FQNEAQ. The length of the CDR3 is 18 residues. The J segment lost 6 bases and the V segment lost 3 bases, leaving 13 bases of the junction unmatched. CDR3 nucleotide sequence: TGTGCCAGCAGCTTCCCCCTTACAGGGGGAATAACTAATTCACCCCTCCACTTT. This encodes CASSFPLTGGITNSPLHF. Full variable domain (missing parts from reference TRBV7-8 and TRBJ1-6): GAGVSQSPRYKVAKRGQDVALRCDPISGHVSLFWYQQALGQGPEFLTYFQNEAQLDKSGLPSDRFFAERPEGSVSTLKIQRTQQEDSAVYLCASSFPLTGGITNSPLHFGNGTRLTVT.

This clone occurred once. The CDR3 sequence: CASSFMGEPQHF. The DNA of the CDR3 is TGTGCCAGCAGCTTTATGGGAGAGCCCCAGCATTTT. The rearrangement uses TRBV7-8 and TRBJ1-5; D unclear. CDR1 and CDR2 (germline): SGHVS, FQNEAQ. CDR3 length: 12 amino acids. Trimming took off 3 bases at V and 8 bases at J, with 8 bases between the two ends.

This chain links TRBV5-3 with TRBJ2-6; D is unclear. TRBV5-3 is annotated as an ORF whose role is uncertain. CDR3 length equals 15 residues. V lost 1 base and J lost 0, with 5 bases in between. CDR3 coding DNA: TGTGCCAGAAGCTTGTTCGGCTCTGGGGCCAACGTCCTGACTTTC. Protein: CARSLFGSGANVLTF.

This chain links TRBV9 with TRBJ1-1; D is unclear. This CDR3 comprises 12 residues. Trimming cost V 0 bases and J 10 bases, with 10 bases left between them. CDR1 and CDR2 from the germline V gene are SGDLS and YYNGEE. This chain's CDR3 is CASSVEGGRAFF. The CDR3 region has the DNA TGTGCCAGCAGCGTAGAAGGAGGGCGAGCTTTCTTT.

Concerning this clone: At the DNA level, this CDR3 is encoded by other sequences in the same sample as well. V is TRBV9 and J is TRBJ2-2; TRBD2 aligns across 8 bases. CDR1 is SGDLS, CDR2 YYNGEE, per germline. The CDR3 consists of 15 residues. J gave up 0 bases and V 2 bases, and 0 bases lay outside the gene matches. The DNA of the CDR3 is TGTGCCAGCAGCGTCGGGGGGGCGAACACCGGGGAGCTGTTTTTT. As protein: CASSVGGANTGELFF.